Here is one TCR beta chain with its context. Patients at the Seattle site were enrolled during active infection and followed longitudinally. As processed by the authors: Amplification of reference gene primers provided the estimated nucleated cell counts. Using immunoSEQ multiplex PCR, the repertoire was profiled, and TCRdb retains in-frame clones only, with some absent. The DNA was the basis for D and trimming; V, J and clone size are from that table. The sample contains approximately 160,000 clones, around nine tenths of which appear only once. The data originate from a study of blood T cell repertoires in COVID-19. Study-level information: Collection of acute and convalescent COVID-19 samples took place in the United States, Italy and Spain. PBMCs, B-cell-depleted T cells, or T cells were the source of the cDNA or gDNA that made up the material.

The TCR sequence derives from a man aged 55 to 70 with COVID-19, enrolled during active disease. The sequenced material came from peripheral blood.

The CDR3 sequence is CASSQQTSVGEQYF. CDR3 DNA: TGTGCCAGCAGCCAACAGACTAGTGTGGGCGAGCAGTACTTC. The V call is TRBV4-2, the J call TRBJ2-7; tentative D call: TRBD2 (6 bases). Germline values: CDR1 LGHNA, CDR2 YNFKEQ. V was clipped by 2 bases and J by 6 bases, with 14 bases between them. There are 14 residues in the CDR3.